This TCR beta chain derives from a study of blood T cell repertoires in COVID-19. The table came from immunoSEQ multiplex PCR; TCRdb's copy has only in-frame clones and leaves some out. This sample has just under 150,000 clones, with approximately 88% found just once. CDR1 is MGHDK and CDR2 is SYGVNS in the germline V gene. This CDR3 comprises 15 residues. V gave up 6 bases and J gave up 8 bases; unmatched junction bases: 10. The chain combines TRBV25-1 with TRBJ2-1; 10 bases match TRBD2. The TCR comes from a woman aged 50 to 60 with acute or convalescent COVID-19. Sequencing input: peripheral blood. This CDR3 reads CASSQTPAGGDEQFF. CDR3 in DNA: TGTGCCAGCAGCCAAACCCCAGCGGGAGGGGATGAGCAGTTCTTC.